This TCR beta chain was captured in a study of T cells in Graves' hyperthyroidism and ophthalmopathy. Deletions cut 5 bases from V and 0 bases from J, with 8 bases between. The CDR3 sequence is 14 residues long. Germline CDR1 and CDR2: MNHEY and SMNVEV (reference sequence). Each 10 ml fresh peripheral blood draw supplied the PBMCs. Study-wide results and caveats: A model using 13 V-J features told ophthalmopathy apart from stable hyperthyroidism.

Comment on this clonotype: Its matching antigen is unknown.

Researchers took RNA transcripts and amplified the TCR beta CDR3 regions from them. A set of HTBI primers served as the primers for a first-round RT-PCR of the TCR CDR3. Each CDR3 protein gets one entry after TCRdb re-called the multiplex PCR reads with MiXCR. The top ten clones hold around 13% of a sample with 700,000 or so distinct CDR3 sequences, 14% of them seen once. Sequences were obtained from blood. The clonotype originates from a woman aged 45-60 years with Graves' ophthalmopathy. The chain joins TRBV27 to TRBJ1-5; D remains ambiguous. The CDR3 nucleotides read TGTGCCAGCAGTGGAGCAGCTAGCAATCAGCCCCAGCATTTT. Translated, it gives CASSGAASNQPQHF.